A selection of T cell receptor beta chains follows, all from one sample in a study of molecular identifiers for immune sequencing clone quantification. TCRdb fed the PCR reads into MiXCR, producing one record per CDR3 protein. The sample consists of around 470,000 distinct CDR3 sequences, 20% to 25% of them appearing once. Sequences were obtained from naive CD8+ T cells from blood, with Jurkat cell RNA spiked in. Receptors originate from a human donor in good health. Some libraries in this study had Jurkat cell RNA spiked in. Each CDR3 is given with its conserved first and last residue. The D gene is left open where the match is weak. Where a row states a size, it is once, few, many or the class of an expanded clone; other rows omit it.

clone size: -
D gene: TRBD2
J gene: TRBJ2-1
V gene: TRBV7-6
CDR3 protein: CASSARLAETDNGQFF
CDR3 DNA: TGTGCCAGCAGCGCCCGACTAGCAGAGACGGACAATGGGCAGTTCTTC

clone size: -
D gene: TRBD2
J gene: TRBJ2-3
V gene: TRBV28
CDR3 protein: CASRATSVRSADTQYF
CDR3 DNA: TGTGCCAGCAGAGCCACTAGCGTGAGAAGCGCAGATACGCAGTATTTT

clone size: -
D gene: -
J gene: TRBJ1-2
V gene: TRBV12-3/TRBV12-4
CDR3 protein: CASSLGLYGYTF
CDR3 DNA: TGTGCCAGCAGTCTTGGACTTTATGGCTACACCTTC

clone size: many
D gene: -
J gene: TRBJ2-2
V gene: TRBV29-1
CDR3 protein: CSVELDYGYTGELFF
CDR3 DNA: TGCAGCGTTGAACTCGATTATGGGTACACCGGGGAGCTGTTTTTT

clone size: few
D gene: TRBD2
J gene: TRBJ2-7
V gene: TRBV7-9
CDR3 protein: CASSSPGLAGGVEQYF
CDR3 DNA: TGTGCCAGCAGCTCCCCGGGACTAGCGGGAGGGGTAGAGCAGTACTTC

clone size: -
D gene: TRBD1
J gene: TRBJ1-5
V gene: TRBV30
CDR3 protein: CAMDREGNQPQHF
CDR3 DNA: TGTGCCATGGACAGGGAAGGCAATCAGCCCCAGCATTTT

clone size: -
D gene: TRBD2
J gene: TRBJ2-2
V gene: TRBV9
CDR3 protein: CASSITSGRQTGELFF
CDR3 DNA: TGTGCCAGCAGCATTACTAGCGGGAGACAAACCGGGGAGCTGTTTTTT

clone size: -
D gene: TRBD2
J gene: TRBJ2-1
V gene: TRBV7-2
CDR3 protein: CASSLWGGTYNGQFF
CDR3 DNA: TGTGCCAGCAGCTTATGGGGGGGGACCTACAATGGGCAGTTCTTC

clone size: -
D gene: -
J gene: TRBJ2-2
V gene: TRBV6-2/TRBV6-3
CDR3 protein: CASTDRSGELFF
CDR3 DNA: TGTGCCAGCACTGACAGATCCGGGGAGCTGTTTTTT

clone size: many
D gene: -
J gene: TRBJ2-2
V gene: TRBV9
CDR3 protein: CASSVGGPVTGELFF
CDR3 DNA: TGTGCCAGCAGCGTAGGGGGGCCCGTCACCGGGGAGCTGTTTTTT

clone size: few
D gene: TRBD2
J gene: TRBJ2-1
V gene: TRBV5-6
CDR3 protein: CASSRKTSLSYNEQFF
CDR3 DNA: TGTGCCAGCAGCCGGAAGACTAGCCTATCCTACAATGAGCAGTTCTTC

clone size: -
D gene: -
J gene: TRBJ2-3
V gene: TRBV9
CDR3 protein: CASSPIVASDTQYF
CDR3 DNA: TGTGCCTCTTCTCCTATAGTTGCGTCAGATACGCAGTATTTT

clone size: -
D gene: -
J gene: TRBJ1-4
V gene: TRBV28
CDR3 protein: CASSPRGPRLFF
CDR3 DNA: TGTGCCAGCAGTCCGCGGGGACCCAGGCTGTTTTTT

clone size: few
D gene: TRBD1
J gene: TRBJ2-7
V gene: TRBV10-3
CDR3 protein: CAISDEGASSYEQYF
CDR3 DNA: TGTGCCATCAGTGACGAGGGGGCATCCTCCTACGAGCAGTACTTC

clone size: few
D gene: -
J gene: TRBJ2-7
V gene: TRBV28
CDR3 protein: CASSLRGLVAYEQYF
CDR3 DNA: TGTGCCAGCAGTCTCCGGGGGCTAGTCGCGTACGAGCAGTACTTC

clone size: few
D gene: TRBD2
J gene: TRBJ2-7
V gene: TRBV7-9
CDR3 protein: CASSLLAVPYEQYF
CDR3 DNA: TGTGCCAGCAGCTTACTAGCGGTCCCCTACGAGCAGTACTTC

clone size: -
D gene: TRBD2
J gene: TRBJ2-5
V gene: TRBV15
CDR3 protein: CATSRDLGGGEAQYF
CDR3 DNA: TGTGCCACCAGCAGAGATCTCGGGGGAGGGGAGGCCCAGTACTTC

clone size: few
D gene: -
J gene: TRBJ1-5
V gene: TRBV10-3
CDR3 protein: CAISESEDRPQHF
CDR3 DNA: TGTGCCATCAGTGAGTCAGAGGATCGGCCCCAGCATTTT

clone size: many
D gene: -
J gene: TRBJ2-3
V gene: TRBV7-6
CDR3 protein: CASSPEGNTQYF
CDR3 DNA: TGTGCCAGCAGCCCCGAGGGAAATACGCAGTATTTT

clone size: many
D gene: -
J gene: TRBJ2-7
V gene: TRBV4-1
CDR3 protein: CASSQDSLSYEQYF
CDR3 DNA: TGCGCCAGCAGCCAAGATAGTCTATCCTACGAGCAGTACTTC

clone size: -
D gene: -
J gene: TRBJ1-5
V gene: TRBV30
CDR3 protein: CAWSVADNQPQHF
CDR3 DNA: TGTGCCTGGAGTGTAGCAGACAATCAGCCCCAGCATTTT

clone size: -
D gene: TRBD2
J gene: TRBJ2-1
V gene: TRBV7-2
CDR3 protein: CASRFSGGDYNEQFF
CDR3 DNA: TGTGCCAGCAGGTTCAGCGGGGGTGACTACAATGAGCAGTTCTTC

clone size: few
D gene: -
J gene: TRBJ1-5
V gene: TRBV30
CDR3 protein: CAWSNRGGQPQHF
CDR3 DNA: TGTGCCTGGAGTAACCGGGGGGGTCAGCCCCAGCATTTT

clone size: -
D gene: TRBD1
J gene: TRBJ2-7
V gene: TRBV18
CDR3 protein: CASSNRGDSYEQYF
CDR3 DNA: TGTGCCAGCTCAAACAGGGGCGACTCCTACGAGCAGTACTTC

clone size: -
D gene: TRBD1
J gene: TRBJ2-2
V gene: TRBV6-2/TRBV6-3
CDR3 protein: CASSYGDRVKFLNTGELFF
CDR3 DNA: TGTGCCAGCAGTTACGGTGACAGGGTCAAATTCCTTAACACCGGGGAGCTGTTTTTT

clone size: -
D gene: -
J gene: TRBJ1-5
V gene: TRBV7-8
CDR3 protein: CASSFSPAYSNQPQHF
CDR3 DNA: TGTGCCAGCAGCTTTTCGCCTGCCTATAGCAATCAGCCCCAGCATTTT

clone size: few
D gene: TRBD1
J gene: TRBJ1-4
V gene: TRBV28
CDR3 protein: CASGLTGGAWNEKLFF
CDR3 DNA: TGTGCCAGCGGGCTTACAGGGGGCGCCTGGAATGAAAAACTGTTTTTT

clone size: few
D gene: TRBD2
J gene: TRBJ2-7
V gene: TRBV20-1
CDR3 protein: CSARGELAGVYNYEQYF
CDR3 DNA: TGCAGTGCTAGGGGGGAACTAGCGGGAGTCTATAACTACGAGCAGTACTTC

clone size: many
D gene: TRBD2
J gene: TRBJ2-1
V gene: TRBV20-1
CDR3 protein: CSARSGTSGSFHEQFF
CDR3 DNA: TGCAGTGCTAGATCCGGGACTAGCGGGAGTTTCCATGAGCAGTTCTTC

clone size: once
D gene: -
J gene: TRBJ2-1
V gene: TRBV7-9
CDR3 protein: CVSGSSALPREQFF
CDR3 DNA: TGTGTCAGCGGCTCCTCCGCCCTTCCGCGGGAGCAGTTCTTC

clone size: many
D gene: -
J gene: TRBJ2-3
V gene: TRBV6-2/TRBV6-3
CDR3 protein: CASRGNILPTDTQYF
CDR3 DNA: TGTGCCAGCAGAGGGAACATACTTCCCACAGATACGCAGTATTTT

clone size: many
D gene: -
J gene: TRBJ1-4
V gene: TRBV27
CDR3 protein: CASSSYLGSNEKLFF
CDR3 DNA: TGTGCCAGCAGTTCCTACTTAGGGTCTAATGAAAAACTGTTTTTT

clone size: many
D gene: -
J gene: TRBJ2-2
V gene: TRBV7-9
CDR3 protein: CASSPGCF
CDR3 DNA: TGTGCCAGCAGCCCGGGCTGTTTT

clone size: -
D gene: TRBD1
J gene: TRBJ2-5
V gene: TRBV3-1
CDR3 protein: CASSQRGQGVETQYF
CDR3 DNA: TGTGCCAGCAGCCAACGGGGACAGGGGGTGGAGACCCAGTACTTC

clone size: many
D gene: -
J gene: TRBJ2-2
V gene: TRBV20-1
CDR3 protein: CSARVRDTGELFF
CDR3 DNA: TGCAGTGCTAGAGTCAGGGACACCGGGGAGCTGTTTTTT

clone size: many
D gene: -
J gene: TRBJ2-3
V gene: TRBV7-2
CDR3 protein: CASSLGGVRRRDTQYF
CDR3 DNA: TGTGCCAGCAGCTTAGGGGGCGTCCGTCGGAGAGATACGCAGTATTTT

clone size: -
D gene: -
J gene: TRBJ1-6
V gene: TRBV4-2
CDR3 protein: CASSQDEEPLHF
CDR3 DNA: TGTGCCAGCAGCCAAGATGAGGAACCCCTCCACTTT